This T cell receptor (beta chain) was found in a study of T cell clonotyping in hematopoietic cell transplantation. The table came from immunoSEQ multiplex PCR; TCRdb's copy has only in-frame clones and leaves some out. The sample holds approximately 10,000 clones, 35% to 50% seen once. Germline V gene lookup returns CDR1 SGHTA and CDR2 FQGNSA. CDR3 size: 14 residues. The germline V and J ends were trimmed by 3 bases and 2 bases, with 11 bases remaining between them. General study points: Recipient TCR diversity dropped after transplant; expanded clonotypes rose from day 30 to 180. Few recipient clonotypes overlapped donors; over 95% were de novo at given depth. Broader posttransplant TCR repertoire diversity was predicted by graft donor and pretransplant recipient Inverse Simpson Index values. Without cell sorting, CD4 versus CD8 contributions remain unresolved.

This clone was observed a handful of times. Its antigen remains unidentified. This clonotype was obtained from a male patient in his fifties or sixties who had an allogeneic stem cell transplant from an unrelated donor, so the T cells may come from the graft donor. Some clones in this sample may be carry-over from other donors' samples. Sequences were derived from PBMCs, sampled 30 days after allogeneic stem cell transplant. This chain links TRBV7-2 with TRBJ2-7, with TRBD1 as a possible D gene (6 bases). DNA of the CDR3: TGTGCCAGCAGCTTTGTGCCAGGGGCCTACGAGCAGTACTTC. It is translated as CASSFVPGAYEQYF.